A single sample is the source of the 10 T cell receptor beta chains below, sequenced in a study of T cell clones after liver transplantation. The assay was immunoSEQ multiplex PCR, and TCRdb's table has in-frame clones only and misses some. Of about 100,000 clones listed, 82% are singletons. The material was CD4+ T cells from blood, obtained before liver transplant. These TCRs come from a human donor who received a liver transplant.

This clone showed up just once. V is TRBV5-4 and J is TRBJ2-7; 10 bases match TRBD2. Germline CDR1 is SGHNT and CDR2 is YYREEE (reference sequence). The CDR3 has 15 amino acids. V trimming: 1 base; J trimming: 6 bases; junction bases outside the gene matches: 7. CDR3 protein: CASSLPAGGVGEQYF. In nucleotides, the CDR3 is TGTGCCAGCAGCTTGCCAGCGGGAGGGGTTGGCGAGCAGTACTTC.

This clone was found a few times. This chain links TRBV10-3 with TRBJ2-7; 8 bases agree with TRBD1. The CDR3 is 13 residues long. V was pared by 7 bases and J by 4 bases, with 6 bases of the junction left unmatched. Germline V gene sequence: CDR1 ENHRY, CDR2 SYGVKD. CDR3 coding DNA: TGTGCCATCAACGGACAGGGAGAATACGAGCAGTACTTC. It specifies CAINGQGEYEQYF.

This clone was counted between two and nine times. CDR3 protein: CASSYRQVDTEAFF. CDR3 nucleotides: TGTGCCAGCAGTTACCGACAGGTTGATACTGAAGCTTTCTTT. The rearrangement links TRBV7-8 to TRBJ1-1; D possibly corresponds to TRBD1 (6 bases). V lost 6 bases to trimming and J lost 5 bases, with 16 bases between them. Germline-derived CDR1 and CDR2 are SGHVS and FQNEAQ. This CDR3 has 14 residues. Looking up the rest from reference TRBV7-8 and TRBJ1-1 gives the full variable domain: GAGVSQSPRYKVAKRGQDVALRCDPISGHVSLFWYQQALGQGPEFLTYFQNEAQLDKSGLPSDRFFAERPEGSVSTLKIQRTQQEDSAVYLCASSYRQVDTEAFFGQGTRLTVV.

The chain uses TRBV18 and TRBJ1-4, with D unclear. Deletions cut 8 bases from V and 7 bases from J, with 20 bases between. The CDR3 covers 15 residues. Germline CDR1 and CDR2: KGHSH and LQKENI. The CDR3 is CASARATDYSEKLFF. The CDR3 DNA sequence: TGTGCCAGCGCTAGGGCGACGGATTATAGTGAAAAACTGTTTTTT.

The CDR3 sequence is CASSLIREGEQFF. In DNA form, the CDR3 reads TGTGCCAGCAGTTTAATCAGGGAGGGTGAGCAGTTCTTC. V is TRBV27 and J is TRBJ2-1; 7 nucleotides match TRBD2. The germline gives CDR1 MNHEY, CDR2 SMNVEV (reference sequence). The V segment lost 2 bases and the J segment 9 bases; nucleotides outside the gene matches: 4. The CDR3 spans 13 residues.

The chain's CDR3 is CATLRRGGSGNTIYF. As DNA, the CDR3 is TGTGCCACCCTCCGCCGGGGGGGCTCTGGAAACACCATATATTTT. The chain has TRBV7-8 and TRBJ1-3; D possibly corresponds to TRBD1 (5 bases). The CDR3 extends over 15 amino acids. V was trimmed by 10 bases and J by 0 bases, leaving 16 bases between them. Germline lookup yields CDR1 SGHVS and CDR2 FQNEAQ.

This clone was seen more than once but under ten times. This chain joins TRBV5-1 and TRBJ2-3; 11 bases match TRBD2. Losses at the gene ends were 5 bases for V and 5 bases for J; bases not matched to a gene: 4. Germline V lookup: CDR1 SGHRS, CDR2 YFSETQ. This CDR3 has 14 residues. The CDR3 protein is CASRTSGMGDTQYF. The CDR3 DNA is TGCGCCAGCAGGACTAGCGGGATGGGAGATACGCAGTATTTT.

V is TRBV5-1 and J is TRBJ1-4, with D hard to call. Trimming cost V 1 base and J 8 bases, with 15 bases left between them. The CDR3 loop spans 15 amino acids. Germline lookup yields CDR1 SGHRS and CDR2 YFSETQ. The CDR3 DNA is TGCGCCAGCAGCTTGACCCGTACCGCCGGAGAAAAACTGTTTTTT. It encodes CASSLTRTAGEKLFF.

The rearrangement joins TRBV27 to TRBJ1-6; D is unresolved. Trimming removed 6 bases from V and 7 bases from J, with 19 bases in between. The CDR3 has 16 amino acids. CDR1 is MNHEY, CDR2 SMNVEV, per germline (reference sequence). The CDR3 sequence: CASRSNPPAANSPLHF. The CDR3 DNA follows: TGTGCCAGCAGGTCGAACCCGCCGGCAGCGAATTCACCCCTCCACTTT.

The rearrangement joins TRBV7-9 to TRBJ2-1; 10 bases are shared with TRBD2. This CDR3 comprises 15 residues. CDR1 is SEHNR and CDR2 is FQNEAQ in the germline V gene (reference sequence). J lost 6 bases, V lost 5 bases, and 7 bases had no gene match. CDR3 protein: CASSVGGLAINEQFF. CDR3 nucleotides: TGTGCCAGCAGCGTTGGGGGACTAGCGATCAATGAGCAGTTCTTC.